This T cell receptor (beta chain) originates from a study of blood T cell repertoires in COVID-19. The protocol was immunoSEQ multiplex PCR, while the TCRdb copy is restricted to in-frame clones and leaves out a portion. The repertoire holds hundreds of thousands of clones, with around 90% as singletons. V gave up 1 base and J gave up 6 bases, with 12 bases separating them. Germline V gives CDR1 MGHRA, CDR2 YSYEKL. This CDR3 contains 14 residues. The clonotype was recovered from a man in his sixties who had recovered from COVID-19. The specimen was PBMCs or T cells enriched from blood (not recorded which). V and J are TRBV4-1 and TRBJ1-1; possible D gene TRBD1, 6 bases. CDR3 region: CASSQGNRVSEAFF. CDR3 nucleotide sequence: TGCGCCAGCAGCCAAGGAAACAGGGTTTCTGAAGCTTTCTTT.